The rows below give T cell receptor beta chains drawn from one sample of a study of T cell repertoires in cytomegalovirus infection. Each CDR3 protein gets one entry after TCRdb re-called the reads with MiXCR. The table records around 530,000 distinct CDR3 sequences, about 30% of them present only once. The sample taken for sequencing was PBMCs. These TCRs come from a human donor in good health (CMV status not recorded). Some clones in this sample may be carry-over from other donors' samples. Both conserved end residues are part of each CDR3.

cdr3_aa: CASRVTTTSYGYTF
v_call: TRBV2
j_call: TRBJ1-2

cdr3_aa: CASSLGVGGRDQPQHF
v_call: TRBV7-6
j_call: TRBJ1-5

cdr3_aa: CASSLEAGLAGFYEQYF
v_call: TRBV7-9
j_call: TRBJ2-7

cdr3_aa: CASSRNRVSGYTF
v_call: TRBV14
j_call: TRBJ1-2

cdr3_aa: CASSVSNSPLHF
v_call: TRBV9
j_call: TRBJ1-6

cdr3_aa: CASSPGQPRGNEQFF
v_call: TRBV7-8
j_call: TRBJ2-1

cdr3_aa: CASRGGGGGTEAFF
v_call: TRBV7-2
j_call: TRBJ1-1

cdr3_aa: CASSYPPGGDTQYF
v_call: TRBV6-2/TRBV6-3
j_call: TRBJ2-3

cdr3_aa: CSVQKSLGGELFF
v_call: TRBV29-1
j_call: TRBJ2-2

cdr3_aa: CASAKGDPTYEQYF
v_call: TRBV9
j_call: TRBJ2-7

cdr3_aa: CASSPGLHYGYTF
v_call: TRBV19
j_call: TRBJ1-2

cdr3_aa: CASSSSLRANTEAFF
v_call: TRBV12-3/TRBV12-4
j_call: TRBJ1-1

cdr3_aa: CASSKTRQTASTDTQYF
v_call: TRBV5-5
j_call: TRBJ2-3

cdr3_aa: CASSSLRLARNEQFF
v_call: TRBV28
j_call: TRBJ2-1

cdr3_aa: CATGTAKGEAFF
v_call: TRBV7-2
j_call: TRBJ1-1

cdr3_aa: CASSPDRGSYEQYF
v_call: TRBV4-1
j_call: TRBJ2-7

cdr3_aa: CASIIRAGYGYTF
v_call: TRBV19
j_call: TRBJ1-2

cdr3_aa: CASSAGFRQPQHF
v_call: TRBV28
j_call: TRBJ1-5

cdr3_aa: CASSSTGGNYGYTF
v_call: TRBV7-2
j_call: TRBJ1-2

cdr3_aa: CASSGGGTDTQYF
v_call: TRBV7-9
j_call: TRBJ2-3

cdr3_aa: CASSAPRGSYNEQFF
v_call: TRBV10-2
j_call: TRBJ2-1

cdr3_aa: CAISPGSVDTQYF
v_call: TRBV10-3
j_call: TRBJ2-3

cdr3_aa: CSARDIPSGANVLTF
v_call: TRBV20-1
j_call: TRBJ2-6

cdr3_aa: CASSHRQVKAFF
v_call: TRBV7-2
j_call: TRBJ1-1

cdr3_aa: CASSIGVTGYGYTF
v_call: TRBV19
j_call: TRBJ1-2

cdr3_aa: CAIGNYRENTEAFF
v_call: TRBV10-3
j_call: TRBJ1-1

cdr3_aa: CAWSRRASEAFF
v_call: TRBV30
j_call: TRBJ1-1

cdr3_aa: CASSPQGPNTEAFF
v_call: TRBV18
j_call: TRBJ1-1

cdr3_aa: CASSLAGLVSYNEQFF
v_call: TRBV27
j_call: TRBJ2-1

cdr3_aa: CASRSGALNQPQHF
v_call: TRBV12-3/TRBV12-4
j_call: TRBJ1-5

cdr3_aa: CAWSQSGTQYNEQFF
v_call: TRBV30
j_call: TRBJ2-1

cdr3_aa: CASSSGTGTGFLVEQYF
v_call: TRBV7-6
j_call: TRBJ2-7

cdr3_aa: CSAWTSGSAQYF
v_call: TRBV20-1
j_call: TRBJ2-5

cdr3_aa: CSARDLRYEQYF
v_call: TRBV20-1
j_call: TRBJ2-7

cdr3_aa: CASSPKIGVITGANVLTF
v_call: TRBV7-3
j_call: TRBJ2-6

cdr3_aa: CSALASGTDTQYF
v_call: TRBV20-1
j_call: TRBJ2-3

cdr3_aa: CAWSPGLGAEQYF
v_call: TRBV30
j_call: TRBJ2-7

cdr3_aa: CASSENMRFSGANVLTF
v_call: TRBV6-1
j_call: TRBJ2-6

cdr3_aa: CASSLRDWQETQYF
v_call: TRBV4-1
j_call: TRBJ2-5

cdr3_aa: CASKAGELYEQYF
v_call: TRBV2
j_call: TRBJ2-7

cdr3_aa: CSVEQVGQPQHF
v_call: TRBV29-1
j_call: TRBJ1-5

cdr3_aa: CASSPRTSGGETQYF
v_call: TRBV7-2
j_call: TRBJ2-5

cdr3_aa: CASSRTRLAGGPIHNEQFF
v_call: TRBV19
j_call: TRBJ2-1

cdr3_aa: CASSILAADTQYF
v_call: TRBV27
j_call: TRBJ2-3

cdr3_aa: CASSQDLPGAQYF
v_call: TRBV3-1
j_call: TRBJ2-5